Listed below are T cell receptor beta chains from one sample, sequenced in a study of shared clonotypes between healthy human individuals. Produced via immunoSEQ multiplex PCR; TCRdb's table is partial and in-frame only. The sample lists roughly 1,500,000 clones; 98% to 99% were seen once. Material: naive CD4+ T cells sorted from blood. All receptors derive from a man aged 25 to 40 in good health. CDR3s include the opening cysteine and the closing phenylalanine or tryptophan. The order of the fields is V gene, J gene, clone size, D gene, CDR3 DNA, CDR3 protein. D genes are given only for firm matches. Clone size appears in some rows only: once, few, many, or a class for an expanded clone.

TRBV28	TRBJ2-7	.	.	TGTGCCAGCAGTTCCCTTGGGGGGAGGAACGAGCAGTACTTC	CASSSLGGRNEQYF
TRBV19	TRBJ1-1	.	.	TGTGCCAGTAGCAAGGGGAGTTGGGACACTGAAGCTTTCTTT	CASSKGSWDTEAFF
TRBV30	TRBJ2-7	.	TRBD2	TGTGCCTGTCTAACTAGCGGGAGCTACGAGCAGTACTTC	CACLTSGSYEQYF
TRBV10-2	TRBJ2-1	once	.	TGCGCCAGCAGAGGACCTAATGGGTATGAGCAGTTCTTC	CASRGPNGYEQFF
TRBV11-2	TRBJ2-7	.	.	TGTGCCAGCAGCACCAGGAGGGGACAGTTCACCTACGAGCAGTACTTC	CASSTRRGQFTYEQYF
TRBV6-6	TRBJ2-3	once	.	TGTGCCAGCAGGCGTACTACTAGCACAGATACGCAGTATTTT	CASRRTTSTDTQYF
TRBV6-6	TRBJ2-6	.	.	TGTGCCAGCAGGGAGGGTGGGGCCAACGTCCTGACTTTC	CASREGGANVLTF
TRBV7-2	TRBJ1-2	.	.	TGTGCCAGCAGCTTACATAGGGGAGGAGGCTACACCTTC	CASSLHRGGGYTF
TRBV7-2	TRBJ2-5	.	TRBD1	TGTGCCAGCAGCTCGTGGGGACAGACCCTCCAAGAGACCCAGTACTTC	CASSSWGQTLQETQYF
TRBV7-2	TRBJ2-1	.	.	TGTGCCAGCCGAGTGAACGCGGCCGATGAGCAGTTCTTC	CASRVNAADEQFF
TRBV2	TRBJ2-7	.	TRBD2	TGTGCCAGCAGTGCTACACTAGCGGAATCCTACGAGCAGTACTTC	CASSATLAESYEQYF
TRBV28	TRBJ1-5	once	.	TGTGCCAGCAGTTGGAGGGCTGCTCCCCAGCATTTT	CASSWRAAPQHF
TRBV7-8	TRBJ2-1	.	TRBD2	TGTGCCAGCAGCTTAGTGACTAGCGGGAGTAATGAGCAGTTCTTC	CASSLVTSGSNEQFF
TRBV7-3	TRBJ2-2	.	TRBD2	TGTGCCAGCAGCTTAAAAGCGGGAGTGGCCGGGGAGCTGTTTTTT	CASSLKAGVAGELFF
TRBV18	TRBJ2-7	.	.	TGTGCCAGCTCACCACTACAGGGTTACGAGCAGTACTTC	CASSPLQGYEQYF
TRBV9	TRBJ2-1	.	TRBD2	TGTGCCAGCAGCGTAGGAGGAGCGGGAAGCTCCTACAATGAGCAGTTCTTC	CASSVGGAGSSYNEQFF
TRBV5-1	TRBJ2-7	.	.	TGCGCCAGCAGCTTCCCGAGAGGGAGCTCCTACGAGCAGTACTTC	CASSFPRGSSYEQYF
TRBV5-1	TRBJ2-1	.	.	TGCGCCAGCAGCGTGGGGAGCTCCTACAATGAGCAGTTCTTC	CASSVGSSYNEQFF
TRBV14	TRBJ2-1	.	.	TGTGCCAGCAGCCAATTGTTATACAATGAGCAGTTCTTC	CASSQLLYNEQFF
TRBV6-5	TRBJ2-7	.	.	TGTGCCAGCAGTTACCGCTCCGGGACCCGCTCCTACGAGCAGTACTTC	CASSYRSGTRSYEQYF
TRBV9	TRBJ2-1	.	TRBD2	TGTGCCAGCAGCGTAGAGGCGGGAGGTATCCTCAATGAGCAGTTCTTC	CASSVEAGGILNEQFF
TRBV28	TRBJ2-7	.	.	TGTGCCGGAGGCTTAGCGGAAAAAAGATCCTACGAGCAGTACTTC	CAGGLAEKRSYEQYF
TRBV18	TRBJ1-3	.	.	TGTGCCAGCTCACCAAGCTCCGGAATGTCTGGAAACACCATATATTTT	CASSPSSGMSGNTIYF
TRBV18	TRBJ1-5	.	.	TGTGCCAGCTCACCACCCGGGTTCGCGGGTGATCAGCCCCAGCATTTT	CASSPPGFAGDQPQHF
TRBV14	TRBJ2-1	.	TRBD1	TGTGCCAGCAGCCAAGGCGTCAGGACAGGGTTGTACAATGAGCAGTTCTTC	CASSQGVRTGLYNEQFF
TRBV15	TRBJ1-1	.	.	TGTGCCACCAGCAGAGATGTGGGGGGCACTGAAGCTTTCTTT	CATSRDVGGTEAFF
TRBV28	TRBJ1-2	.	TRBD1	TGTGCCAGCAGTCCCCAGGGGGCGCGTGCCCTTGGCTACACCTTC	CASSPQGARALGYTF